This TCR beta chain was captured by sequencing in a study of regulatory T cells in long-lasting Graves disease (dated by TCRdb to the early 2020s). Regarding the complete study: Newly diagnosed Graves' disease patients had taken antithyroid drugs for less than 3 months. The study took place in China and was registered as a clinical trial. Persistent Graves' disease patients were compared with newly diagnosed Graves' disease patients by peripheral blood TCR sequencing and RNA sequencing. A total of 35 or so samples were covered by TCR sequencing, comprising some 13 persistent and around 20 newly diagnosed Graves' disease patients. Overall results and qualifications from the work: Preferential use of TRBV28, TRBJ1-2 and TRBJ2-5 was observed in persistent disease, whereas TRBV20-1 and TRBJ2-1 were favored in newly diagnosed disease. Patients with persistent disease shared more public clonotypes (around 2,500) than newly diagnosed patients did (roughly 970). The authors noted that the small sample size was a limitation that may lower accuracy. Sequencing and analysis were limited to the TCR beta chain. Persistent Graves' disease patients showed lower TCR Shannon entropy and fewer highly expanded clones than newly diagnosed patients, suggesting clonal expansion. The study examined only peripheral blood because the primary lesion, thyroid tissue, could not be accessed.

About this clonotype itself: Its binding antigen is unknown. One base away there is no much larger clone; base qualities are not given.

The library was generated by multiplex PCR. Sequencing relied on an Illumina HiSeq 4000. TCR beta libraries were built with iRepertoire HTBI primers and Arm-PCR amplification of CDR3 regions. PCR products were gel purified before sequencing. Concerning the study's data processing: A total of under 80 TRBV and about 13 TRBJ segments were identified across samples and were used for gene usage analysis of CDR3 amino acid clonotypes. COPE and FqMerger were used to merge filtered high-quality paired reads into contigs. BLAST was used to align contigs to the IMGT TRBV, TRBD and TRBJ reference genes, and CDR3 was defined following IMGT. Any clonotype with a frequency above 0.1% was counted as a highly expanded clone. Shannon entropy served as the measure of repertoire diversity, while the Gini coefficient captured V-J evenness. Public clonotypes were defined as clonotypes shared by more than one individual. The raw public reads went through TCRdb reprocessing: fastp at Q25, MiXCR clone calling, in-frame beta chains kept. Rows with one shared CDR3 protein collapse into an entry with the most common genes and DNA. The V and J calls reflect TCRdb's pipeline rather than the authors' work. Here the sample has 450,000 to 700,000 distinct CDR3 sequences; roughly 14% occur a single time. The top ten clones comprise over 7.5% of the sample.

Sample time point, as interpreted from the label and publication: newly diagnosed GD, antithyroid drugs for less than 3 months. For both TCR sequencing and RNA sequencing, RNA was extracted from PBMCs using TRIzol. The diagnosis of Graves' disease followed American Thyroid Association guidelines. Patients were recruited from an endocrinology department in Xi'an, China. Each patient gave 7.5 to 10 milliliters of peripheral blood, collected in an EDTA anticoagulant tube. PBMCs were isolated by Ficoll Paque Plus density gradient separation without further T cell sorting. An Agilent 2100 Bioanalyzer and agarose gel were used to check RNA quality, while a NanoDrop 2000 measured RNA concentration. The CDR3 goes from the cysteine to the phenylalanine over 13 residues. The sequence is cut down to CDR3 DNA, 39 bases in frame from base 1. Looking up the germline V gene yields CDR1 SGDLS and CDR2 YYNGEE. V drops 3 bases and J drops 2 bases, leaving 7 bases in between.

The same data also went into a second study, on T cells in Graves' hyperthyroidism and ophthalmopathy. The second study also describes: Stable Graves' hyperthyroidism was defined as no progression to ophthalmopathy during 18 months of follow-up. Hyperthyroidism patients were newly diagnosed, had a disease duration of under 2 months, and were aged 18 to 65 years. Any patient with an uncontrolled infection, another autoimmune disease, pregnancy or lactation was excluded. Diagnoses were established on the basis of clinical symptoms, serum thyroxine and TRAb, thyroid ultrasound, and orbital computed tomography. The first round of RT-PCR for the TCR CDR3 was performed with the HTBI primer set and the Qiagen OneStep RT-PCR kit. Blood samples also contained most of the expanded thyroid clonotypes (frequency above 0.001), which suggests that blood repertoires may reflect thyroid immune responses. In cross-validation, a model built on a 13 V-J signature told ophthalmopathy apart from stable hyperthyroidism with under 90% sensitivity and about 81% specificity, and in testing the same model reached 80%/75%. In validation, progression to ophthalmopathy was predicted by the model with approximately 67% sensitivity and approximately 78% specificity, a median of around 5.9 months before onset. TCR V-J signatures able to tell the groups apart were searched for in a discovery cohort of 100 or so patients, of whom around 42 had Graves' ophthalmopathy and around 57 had stable Graves' hyperthyroidism. Whether ophthalmopathy could be predicted prospectively was tested in an independent validation cohort made up of fewer than 20 hyperthyroidism patients plus 17 patients who later progressed to ophthalmopathy. The 90 to 100 discovery patients were randomly divided into training and test sets at a 7:3 ratio. In addition, the study compared T-cell repertoires in thyroid tissue and in blood from roughly six Graves' hyperthyroidism patients. After blood sampling, hyperthyroidism patients were treated with methimazole at a starting dose of 30 mg daily, and ophthalmopathy patients were treated with high-dose intravenous methylprednisolone. Libraries were constructed in a second round of multiplex PCR, after which size selection and purification were performed. The libraries were sequenced on an Illumina HiSeq2000 using paired-end 100 bp reads. SOAPnuke was used to process the raw data, throwing out any read that contained adapters or uncalled bases, had a mean Phred below 15, or lacked an exact constant-primer or identifier match. High-quality paired reads were merged using COPE v1.2.5, and each unique nucleotide sequence was defined as a clonotype. Clonotypes were aligned to IMGT TRBV, TRBD and TRBJ reference segments using MiTCR v1.1. The analysis included only V-J combinations with a frequency above 0.0001, which together covered more than 99% of the repertoires. The TCS score was defined as the ratio of F50 (clonal expansion) to E x V (chaos), calculated using BLOSUM62-based TCRdist between CDR3 peptides within each V-J. Welch's t-statistics and random forest reduced around 550 V-J features to 13, which were used in a naive Bayes classifier (R e1071). Sample size was not statistically predetermined, and investigators were not blinded to group allocation. The paper reports TCR Vbeta CDR3 sequencing of 140 or so peripheral blood samples: around 41 ophthalmopathy, under 80 hyperthyroidism and some 17 progressor patients.

Sequences were derived from peripheral blood mononuclear cells (PBMCs), sampled at new diagnosis, from a patient treated with antithyroid drugs. The rearrangement joined TRBV9 to TRBJ2-3; no D segment can be confidently identified. This TCR was sampled from a man under 40 with Graves disease. Donor details come from another sample of the same person, matched by shared clones. The DNA sequence is TGTGCCAGCAGCGCCGCGTACACAGATACGCAGTATTTT. Translated, this gives CASSAAYTDTQYF.